This entry concerns a single T cell receptor beta chain. Its matching antigen is unknown. The sample originates from a study of vaccination effects on CD4 cells after COVID-19. Measured with immunoSEQ multiplex PCR; TCRdb has only the in-frame clones, and not every one. In the table there are tens of thousands of clones, 65% to 80% of which are singletons. Expansion with viral peptide pools was applied to antigen-specific CD4+ T cells by the ViraFEST assay prior to sequencing. Subsequent to a culture period of 10 to 11 days, CD4+ T cells were isolated. The vaccine recipients had no prior SARS-CoV-2 infection, with negative nucleocapsid antibodies. CDR1 and CDR2 from the germline V gene are KGHDR and SFDVKD. V was clipped by 4 bases and J by 7 bases; unmatched bases: 9. This CDR3 is built from 16 residues.

The sequence was collected from a human donor who received a COVID-19 vaccine. The specimen comprised CD4+ T cells from PBMCs cultured with HCoV-NL63 spike peptides, sampled before COVID-19 vaccination. The chain recombines TRBV24-1 with TRBJ2-1; 10 bases align to TRBD2. CDR3 residues: CATSEAKAGGRNEQFF. The CDR3 DNA sequence: TGTGCCACCAGTGAAGCGAAAGCGGGGGGGCGGAATGAGCAGTTCTTC.